Shown below are 15 T cell receptor beta chains from a single sample sequenced in a study of vaccination and CD4 T cells after COVID-19. Treatment described: approximately nine-day PBMC culture with coronavirus spike peptide pools or control peptides (ViraFEST assay). Sequencing of cultured CD4+ T cell DNA used the Oncomine TCR Beta short-read assay. One entry per CDR3 protein results from TCRdb running MiXCR on the PCR reads. The sample consists of 9,000 to 15,000 distinct CDR3 sequences, about 45% of them appearing once. These receptors lack a known antigen. The sequenced material came from CD4+ T cells from blood, cultured in vitro. The source of these receptors is a human donor who had recovered from COVID-19.

The chain carries TRBV7-9 and TRBJ1-3; weak D call: TRBD1 (5 bases). V gave up 1 base and J gave up 0 bases, with 16 bases separating them. Germline CDR1 is SEHNR and CDR2 is FQNEAQ (reference sequence). CDR3 length equals 18 residues. The CDR3 nucleotides read TGTGCCAGCAGCTTAGAGGCGGGGCGGGGGAGCTCTGGAAACACCATATATTTT. This encodes CASSLEAGRGSSGNTIYF.

The CDR3 protein is CASSATQGSHQPQHF. CDR3 nucleotides: TGTGCCAGCAGTGCTACACAGGGGTCCCATCAGCCCCAGCATTTT. The gene calls are TRBV12-3 or TRBV12-4 and TRBJ1-5; 7 nucleotides line up with TRBD1. This CDR3 has 15 residues. J was trimmed by 5 bases and V by 5 bases; bases with no gene match: 9.

This clonotype was found a few times. The rearrangement joins TRBV10-2 to TRBJ1-2, with a possible D match to TRBD1 (5 bases). With 3 bases removed from V and 7 bases from J, the gap between germline ends came to 15 bases. Germline V gives CDR1 WSHSY, CDR2 SAAADI. The CDR3 is 14 amino acids. The CDR3 is CASSDVKGLGGYTF. CDR3 coding DNA: TGCGCCAGCAGTGATGTCAAGGGGCTCGGTGGCTACACCTTC.

This clonotype appeared a few times. This chain joins TRBV20-1 and TRBJ1-5; TRBD1 is a possible D gene (6 bases). The CDR3 consists of 15 residues. Trimming left V 5 bases short and J 4 bases short, with 18 bases between. The germline gives CDR1 DFQATT, CDR2 SNEGSKA (reference sequence). Here the CDR3 reads CSARGTPRTNQPQHF. Here the CDR3 DNA reads TGCAGTGCTCGGGGGACACCACGCACGAATCAGCCCCAGCATTTT.

Worth noting for this clonotype: The junction does not match germline at one end; this may be a read error. V is TRBV6-1 and J is TRBJ2-1; the match to TRBD2 covers 10 bases. The germline V gene encodes CDR1 MNHNS and CDR2 SASEGT. This CDR3 region has 14 residues. The CDR3 sequence: CASSGLAGYSEQFF. The CDR3 DNA follows: TGTGCCAGCAGTGGACTAGCGGGTTACAGTGAGCAGTTCTTC.

This chain connects TRBV5-6 to TRBJ2-5; a possible D gene is TRBD2 (6 bases). Per germline, CDR1 SGHDT and CDR2 YYEEEE. V was shortened by 3 bases and J by 5 bases, with 11 bases between the two germline ends. The CDR3 extends over 13 amino acids. CDR3 sequence reads: CASSSRGRETQYF. Written as DNA, the CDR3 is TGTGCCAGCAGCTCTCGTGGGAGGGAGACCCAGTACTTC.

The rearrangement joins TRBV6-5 to TRBJ1-6, with D hard to call. Trimming stripped 2 bases from V and 7 bases from J, with 6 bases between. CDR3 length equals 13 residues. CDR1 is MNHEY, CDR2 SVGAGI, per germline. The DNA for the CDR3 is TGTGCCAGCAGTTACCAGGAGAATTCACCCCTCCACTTT. Encoded protein: CASSYQENSPLHF.

This clonotype qualifies as medium-sized (0.01 to 0.1%). The chain has TRBV24-1 and TRBJ2-5, with a possible D match to TRBD1 (8 bases). Trimming removed 6 bases from V and 2 bases from J, with 18 bases in between. CDR1 and CDR2 from the germline V gene are KGHDR and SFDVKD. The CDR3 covers 16 residues. The CDR3 nucleotides read TGTGCCACCAGTTTGGGAGGGGACAGGCTTCAAGAGACCCAGTACTTC. This translates into CATSLGGDRLQETQYF.

Only a few counts were recorded for this clonotype. The chain employs TRBV6-2 or TRBV6-3 and TRBJ2-2, with 8 bases aligning to TRBD1. The CDR3 contains 15 residues. Germline trimming cut 5 bases from V and 4 bases from J; bases unmatched to any gene: 6. Germline CDR1 reads MNHEY; CDR2 reads SVGEGT. The chain's CDR3 is CASSHQGAITGELFF. DNA of the CDR3: TGTGCCAGCAGTCACCAGGGGGCGATCACCGGGGAGCTGTTTTTT.

The chain has TRBV5-5 and TRBJ1-1; D ambiguous. Trimming pared 1 base from V and 1 base from J, leaving 11 bases between. The length of the CDR3 is 15 residues. Germline V gives CDR1 SGHKS, CDR2 YYEKEE (reference sequence). CDR3 sequence reads: CASSLMFNQNTEAFF. The CDR3 DNA reads as TGTGCCAGCAGCTTGATGTTTAACCAGAACACTGAAGCTTTCTTT.

The chain joins TRBV7-2 to TRBJ2-7; 8 bases line up with TRBD2. The germline CDR1 and CDR2 sequences are SGHTA and FQGNSA. The CDR3 sequence is 12 residues long. J gave up 6 bases and V 3 bases, and 1 base lay outside the gene matches. CDR3 sequence: CASSLGLGEQYF. In DNA, the CDR3 is TGTGCCAGCAGCTTGGGACTAGGCGAGCAGTACTTC.

There are a few counts of this clonotype. The chain is built from TRBV20-1 and TRBJ2-7; a weak D match, TRBD2 (6 bases). Germline lookup yields CDR1 DFQATT and CDR2 SNEGSKA (reference sequence). V was clipped by 6 bases and J by 2 bases, with 14 bases between them. This CDR3 is 13 amino acids long. CDR3 loop: CSATRLETYEQYF. The CDR3 nucleotides read TGCAGTGCCACCAGACTAGAAACCTACGAGCAGTACTTC.

A single count supports this clonotype. V is TRBV11-2 and J is TRBJ2-1, with D possibly being TRBD2 (5 bases). Looked up from germline, CDR1 is SGHAT and CDR2 is FQNNGV. The CDR3 loop spans 13 amino acids. Trimming took 6 bases from V and 5 from J, leaving 11 bases between them. CDR3: CASRRRENNEQFF. The CDR3 DNA reads TGTGCCAGCAGACGCCGGGAAAACAATGAGCAGTTCTTC.

The J gene is TRBJ2-1, the V gene TRBV20-1, with D uncertain. Germline CDR1 is DFQATT and CDR2 is SNEGSKA (reference sequence). V was shortened by 6 bases and J by 2 bases, with 14 bases between the two germline ends. The CDR3 sequence is 14 residues long. The CDR3 nucleotides read TGCAGTGCCACAAGCAAGGACCCCTACAATGAGCAGTTCTTC. Its translation: CSATSKDPYNEQFF.

In its sample, this clonotype was seen a few times. The chain employs TRBV7-6 and TRBJ1-4, with D maybe TRBD1 (5 bases). The CDR3 is 15 amino acids. The ends were cut back, 5 bases at V and 5 bases at J, with 15 bases in the middle. Germline CDR1 is SGHVS and CDR2 is FNYEAQ. In nucleotides, the CDR3 is TGTGCCAGCAGCATTATGGGGACGGAGAATGAAAAACTGTTTTTT. It translates to CASSIMGTENEKLFF.